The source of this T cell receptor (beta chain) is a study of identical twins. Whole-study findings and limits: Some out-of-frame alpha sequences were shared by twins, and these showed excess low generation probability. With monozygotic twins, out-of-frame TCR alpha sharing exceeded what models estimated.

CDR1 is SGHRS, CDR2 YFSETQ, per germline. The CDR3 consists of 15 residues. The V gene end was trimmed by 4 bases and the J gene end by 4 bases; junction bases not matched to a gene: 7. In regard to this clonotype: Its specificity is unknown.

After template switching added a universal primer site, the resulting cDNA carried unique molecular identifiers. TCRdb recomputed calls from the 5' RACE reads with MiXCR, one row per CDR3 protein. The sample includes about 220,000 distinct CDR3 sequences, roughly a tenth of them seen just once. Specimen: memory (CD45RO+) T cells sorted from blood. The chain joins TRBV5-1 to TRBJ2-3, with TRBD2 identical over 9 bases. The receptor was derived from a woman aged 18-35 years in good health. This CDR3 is CASSRSGSEADTQYF. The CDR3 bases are TGCGCCAGCAGCCGTAGCGGGAGTGAGGCAGATACGCAGTATTTT.